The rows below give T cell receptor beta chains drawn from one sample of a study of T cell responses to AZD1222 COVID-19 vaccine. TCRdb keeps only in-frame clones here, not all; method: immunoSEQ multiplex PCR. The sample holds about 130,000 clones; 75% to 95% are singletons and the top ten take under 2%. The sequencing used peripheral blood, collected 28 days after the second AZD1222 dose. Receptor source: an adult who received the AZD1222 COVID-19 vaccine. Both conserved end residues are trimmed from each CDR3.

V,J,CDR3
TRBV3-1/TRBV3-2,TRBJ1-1,ASSQEGAGVAF
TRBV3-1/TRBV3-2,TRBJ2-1,ASSPTSGGFYNEQF
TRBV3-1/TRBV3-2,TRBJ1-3,ASSQGTGENTIY
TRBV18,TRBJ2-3,ASSPGGRNTQY
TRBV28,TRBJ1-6,ASMDGNNSPLH
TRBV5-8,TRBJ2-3,ASSLGPYSGDTQY
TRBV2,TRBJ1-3,ASSPTGNTIY
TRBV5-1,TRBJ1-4,ASSSRGGQPTRDHEKLF
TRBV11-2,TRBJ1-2,ASSPPDRVYGYT
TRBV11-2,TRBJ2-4,ASSKIDRGLAKNIQY
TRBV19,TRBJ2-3,ASSIGPLSGRASHDTQY
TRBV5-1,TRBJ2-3,ASSLEGRVRADTQY
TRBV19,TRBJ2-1,ASSIGASSYYNEQF
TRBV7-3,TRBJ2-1,ASSSELASNEQF
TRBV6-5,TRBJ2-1,ASSSGQEVNEQF
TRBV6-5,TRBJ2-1,AHQPGVSYNEQF
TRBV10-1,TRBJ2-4,ASSVSGTKNIQY
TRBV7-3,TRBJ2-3,ASSLFSTDTQY
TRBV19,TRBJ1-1,ASKPSLASTEAF
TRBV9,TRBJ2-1,ASSPHPGTSGGQYNEQF
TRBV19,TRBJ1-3,ASSWTSSGNTIY
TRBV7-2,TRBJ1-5,ASSLAGRLNQPQH